The clone carrying this TCR beta chain was counted between two and nine times. No antigen is known for it. These data belong to a study of T cell repertoires in cytomegalovirus infection. Study information: CMV infection and matching HLA type were both indicated by public TCR beta signatures. Study results and limitations: Identification of carriers of CMV plus the relevant HLA was achieved through cumulative public TCR beta family frequency. Dominating the ex vivo response were HLA-C-restricted CMV-specific TCR beta clonotypes.

Germline values: CDR1 MDHEN, CDR2 SYDVKM. The CDR3 runs 15 residues. Trimming removed 6 bases from V and 0 bases from J; junction bases left unmatched: 8. One entry per CDR3 protein, called by TCRdb with MiXCR from the reads. The table has around 200,000 distinct CDR3 sequences, roughly a sixth seen once. This chain links TRBV28 with TRBJ2-7; 7 nucleotides align to TRBD1. The receptor comes from a human donor in good health (CMV status not recorded). Some clones in this sample may be carry-over from other donors' samples. Sequenced: CD8+ T cells from PBMCs. DNA of the CDR3: TGTGCCAGCAGCGTTAGACAGGGCCTCTCCTACGAGCAGTACTTC. Protein: CASSVRQGLSYEQYF.